The T cell receptor beta chain under discussion was sequenced for a study of CD8 T cells in Susac syndrome. Germline values: CDR1 GTSNPN, CDR2 SVGIG (reference sequence). The CDR3 loop spans 12 amino acids. Deletions cut 6 bases from V and 3 bases from J, with 12 bases between. In blood CD8+ and CD4+ T cells, TCR beta underwent sequencing. The controls were healthy donors who were matched for age and sex. Both CD4+ and CD8+ T cells were negatively isolated, and TEMRA cells underwent FACS enrichment. After extraction with the RNeasy kit, roughly 0.5 to 1 ug of the RNA was reverse transcribed using random hexamers. It was immunoSEQ multiplex PCR that amplified TCR beta CDR3 across 54 Vbeta and 13 Jbeta. TCRdb used MiXCR to reprocess the immunoSEQ multiplex PCR reads, holding one entry per CDR3 protein. Found here are some 95,000 distinct CDR3 sequences, approximately 92% of them singletons; the top ten hold around 0.31%.

This receptor was taken from a human donor in good health. The chain links TRBV30 to TRBJ2-7; TRBD1 is a possible D gene (5 bases). Sequencing was done on a sample of CD8+ T cells from PBMCs. This CDR3 reads CACRGHIYEQYF. The CDR3 region has the DNA TGTGCCTGCCGCGGACACATCTACGAGCAGTACTTC.